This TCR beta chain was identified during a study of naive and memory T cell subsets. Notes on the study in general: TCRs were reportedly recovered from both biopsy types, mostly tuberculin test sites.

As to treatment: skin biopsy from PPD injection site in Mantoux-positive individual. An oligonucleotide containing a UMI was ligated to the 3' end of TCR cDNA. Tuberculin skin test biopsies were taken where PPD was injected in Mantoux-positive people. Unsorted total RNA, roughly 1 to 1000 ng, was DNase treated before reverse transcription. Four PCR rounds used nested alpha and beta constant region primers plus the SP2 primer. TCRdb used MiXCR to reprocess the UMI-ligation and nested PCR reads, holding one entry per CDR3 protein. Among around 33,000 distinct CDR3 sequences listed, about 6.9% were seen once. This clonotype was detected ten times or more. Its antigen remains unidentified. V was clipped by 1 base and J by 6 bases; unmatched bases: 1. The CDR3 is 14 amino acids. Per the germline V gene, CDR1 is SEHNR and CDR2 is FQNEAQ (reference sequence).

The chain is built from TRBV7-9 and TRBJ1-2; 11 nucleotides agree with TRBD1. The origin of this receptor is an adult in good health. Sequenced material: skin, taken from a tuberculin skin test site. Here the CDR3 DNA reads TGTGCCAGCAGCTTAGGGACAGGGGGCGATGGCTACACCTTC. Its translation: CASSLGTGGDGYTF.